Presented here are 25 T cell receptor beta chains from one specimen sequenced in a study of T cells after posttransplantation cyclophosphamide. Produced via immunoSEQ multiplex PCR; TCRdb's table is partial and in-frame only. The sample lists tens of thousands of clones; 95% to 98% were seen once. Cells defined as naive were viable CD3+CD4+ or CD3+CD8+ and CCR7+CD45RA+CD45RO-CD95-CD27+CD28+. The specimen sequenced was naive CD4+ T cells sorted from PBMCs. The receptors were sampled from a man aged 35 to 55 in good health, CMV-negative, and a related stem cell transplant donor.

In this sample, this clone turned up once. The V gene is TRBV5-5, the J gene TRBJ2-5; 8 bases fit TRBD2. The CDR3 runs to 14 residues. Germline CDR1 is SGHKS and CDR2 is YYEKEE (reference sequence). J was trimmed by 5 bases and V by 3 bases; bases with no gene match: 6. This chain's CDR3 is CASSSLAGRETQYF. CDR3 DNA sequence: TGTGCCAGCAGCTCCTTAGCGGGACGGGAGACCCAGTACTTC. Filled out from reference TRBV5-5 and TRBJ2-5, the complete variable domain reads DAGVTQSPTHLIKTRGQQVTLRCSPISGHKSVSWYQQVLGQGPQFIFQYYEKEERGRGNFPDRFSARQFPNYSSELNVNALLLGDSALYLCASSSLAGRETQYFGPGTRLLVL.

On this clone: An end of the junction does not agree with germline; a read error may underlie this. The chain joins TRBV9 to TRBJ2-7; 13 nucleotides match TRBD2. The germline gives CDR1 SGDLS, CDR2 YYNGEE. This CDR3 contains 13 residues. CDR3 nucleotides: TGTGCCAGCGGCGGAGGACTAGCGGGAGAGTTTAATTTC. The encoded protein is CASGGGLAGEFNF.

This sequence joins TRBV18 and TRBJ1-1; the D gene is possibly TRBD1 (5 bases). Germline V lookup: CDR1 KGHSH, CDR2 LQKENI. The CDR3 covers 14 residues. The ends were cut back, 5 bases at V and 6 bases at J, with 16 bases in the middle. CDR3 sequence: CASSASGWGAEAFF. CDR3 DNA: TGTGCCAGCTCAGCCAGTGGATGGGGGGCTGAAGCTTTCTTT.

The rearrangement uses TRBV27 and TRBJ1-4; TRBD1 matches 7 bases. V lost 4 bases and J lost 3; bases outside the gene matches: 5. This CDR3 region has 15 residues. Germline CDR1 and CDR2: MNHEY and SMNVEV (reference sequence). DNA for the CDR3: TGTGCCAGCAGTTCCAGGGACAGATCTAATGAAAAACTGTTTTTT. This gives the protein CASSSRDRSNEKLFF.

The chain joins TRBV28 to TRBJ2-5; the match to TRBD1 covers 7 bases. CDR1 and CDR2 (germline): MDHEN, SYDVKM. The ends lost 10 bases at V and 4 bases at J; junction bases unmatched: 9. The CDR3 length is 13 residues. The CDR3 nucleotides are TGTGCCACGACAGGGAAGCCAGGAGAGACCCAGTACTTC. Its translation: CATTGKPGETQYF.

The chain links TRBV21-1 to TRBJ2-2; the D call of TRBD2 is as the table states it, not checked on the DNA. TRBV21-1 is a recognized pseudogene. There are 16 residues in the CDR3. The chain's CDR3 is CASSKGGGEETGELFF. DNA for the CDR3: TGTGCCAGCAGCAAAGGCGGGGGGGAAGAGACCGGGGAGCTGTTTTTT.

The rearrangement links TRBV10-2 to TRBJ2-5, with unresolved D. The CDR3 has 13 residues. The V end was cut by 1 base, the J end by 3 bases, with 6 bases between. Germline lookup yields CDR1 WSHSY and CDR2 SAAADI. CDR3 protein: CASSEFLEETQYF. The CDR3 bases are TGCGCCAGCAGTGAGTTTTTAGAAGAGACCCAGTACTTC.

CDR3: CSVGQGDYGYTF. In nucleotides, the CDR3 is TGCAGCGTTGGCCAGGGGGACTATGGCTACACCTTC. V gene TRBV29-1 combines with J gene TRBJ1-2; 7 nucleotides match TRBD1. Germline V CDR1 and CDR2: SQVTM, ANQGSEA. V trimming: 4 bases; J trimming: 3 bases; junction bases outside the gene matches: 2. CDR3 length: 12 residues.

V gene TRBV5-1 combines with J gene TRBJ2-3, with D perhaps matching TRBD2 (6 bases). V lost 4 bases and J lost 2, with 17 bases in between. The length of the CDR3 is 16 residues. Per germline, CDR1 SGHRS and CDR2 YFSETQ. DNA of the CDR3: TGCGCCAGCAGCCTCCTGGCTAGCGTGGACACAGATACGCAGTATTTT. The encoded protein is CASSLLASVDTDTQYF.

This clone was seen once. CDR3 residues: CASSLAGITGELFF. The CDR3 DNA reads as TGTGCCAGCAGTTTAGCAGGGATCACCGGGGAGCTGTTTTTT. J is TRBJ2-2 and V is TRBV28; D is possibly TRBD1 (5 bases). The CDR3 has 14 residues. Deletions cut 2 bases from V and 4 bases from J, with 8 bases between. CDR1 and CDR2 from the germline V gene are MDHEN and SYDVKM.

This chain uses TRBV10-3 with TRBJ2-2; TRBD1 aligns across 11 bases. The junction had 3 bases not matched to a gene; V was cut back by 2 bases and J by 10 bases. Germline V lookup: CDR1 ENHRY, CDR2 SYGVKD. The length of the CDR3 is 14 residues. The CDR3 region is CAISEGQGAEELFF. The DNA for the CDR3 is TGTGCCATCAGTGAGGGACAGGGGGCAGAGGAGCTGTTTTTT.

The chain has TRBV6-1 and TRBJ2-1; TRBD2 might be the D (6 bases). V was cut by 7 bases and J by 10 bases, with 20 bases left in between. The CDR3 extends over 14 amino acids. Germline V lookup: CDR1 MNHNS, CDR2 SASEGT. CDR3: CASIPDWERGEQFF. CDR3 sequence (DNA): TGTGCCAGCATTCCGGACTGGGAACGGGGGGAGCAGTTCTTC.

The genes are TRBV5-4 and TRBJ2-1, with D perhaps TRBD2 (6 bases). From germline, CDR1 is SGHNT and CDR2 YYREEE (reference sequence). V was clipped by 4 bases and J by 3 bases, with 14 bases between them. The CDR3 loop spans 15 amino acids. For the CDR3, the DNA is TGTGCCAGCAGCCCCGAACGGACTAACTACAATGAGCAGTTCTTC. The encoded protein is CASSPERTNYNEQFF. The whole variable domain, remainder taken from reference TRBV5-4 and TRBJ2-1, is ETGVTQSPTHLIKTRGQQVTLRCSSQSGHNTVSWYQQALGQGPQFIFQYYREEENGRGNFPPRFSGLQFPNYSSELNVNALELDDSALYLCASSPERTNYNEQFFGPGTRLTVL.

The rearrangement joins TRBV9 to TRBJ2-1; TRBD2 is a possible D gene (6 bases). This CDR3 comprises 14 residues. Germline-derived CDR1 and CDR2 are SGDLS and YYNGEE. Trimming cost V 3 bases and J 8 bases, with 15 bases left between them. The CDR3 sequence: CASSGGERGDEQFF. CDR3 nucleotides: TGTGCCAGCAGCGGGGGGGAGAGGGGTGATGAGCAGTTCTTC. The complete variable domain, with remaining parts taken from reference TRBV9 and TRBJ2-1, reads DSGVTQTPKHLITATGQRVTLRCSPRSGDLSVYWYQQSLDQGLQFLIQYYNGEERAKGNILERFSAQQFPDLHSELNLSSLELGDSALYFCASSGGERGDEQFFGPGTRLTVL.

This clone appeared a single time. J is TRBJ2-5 and V is TRBV7-2; 9 bases fit TRBD1. CDR1 is SGHTA and CDR2 is FQGNSA in the germline V gene. The V and J ends lost 5 bases and 3 bases, in that order; junction bases with no gene match: 7. The CDR3 length is 15 residues. The CDR3 coding sequence is TGTGCCAGCAGCGCCGGGACAGGGACCAAAGAGACCCAGTACTTC. It yields the protein CASSAGTGTKETQYF.

The chain employs TRBV18 and TRBJ2-7, with 9 bases aligning to TRBD2. The CDR3 is 19 residues long. Germline trimming cut 1 base from V and 5 bases from J; bases unmatched to any gene: 18. The germline CDR1 and CDR2 sequences are KGHSH and LQKENI. The CDR3 DNA follows: TGTGCCAGCTCACCACGACTTGGATTAGCGGGAGTAGCCACCCACGAGCAGTACTTC. Translation: CASSPRLGLAGVATHEQYF.

CDR3 sequence (DNA): TGTGCCAGCAGTGAAATAGCGGGAGGGCCCGCGCAGTATTTT. Residues: CASSEIAGGPAQYF. The rearrangement uses TRBV6-1 and TRBJ2-3, with TRBD2 identical over 11 bases. Germline V gene data show CDR1 as MNHNS and CDR2 as SASEGT. Trimming cost V 2 bases and J 10 bases; bases outside gene matches: 5. The CDR3 spans 14 residues.

This sequence joins TRBV5-8 and TRBJ2-5; the D gene is possibly TRBD2 (5 bases). Trimming pared 7 bases from V and 5 bases from J, leaving 18 bases between. The CDR3 length is 14 residues. CDR1 is SGHTS and CDR2 is YDEGEE in the germline V gene. The CDR3 DNA follows: TGTGCCAGCCTCCCCGGCGTCCGCGGGGAGACCCAGTACTTC. Its protein product is CASLPGVRGETQYF.

The chain recombines TRBV27 with TRBJ2-7; D remains ambiguous. CDR3 size: 13 residues. Germline lookup yields CDR1 MNHEY and CDR2 SMNVEV (reference sequence). Trimming removed 5 bases at V and 0 bases at J, with 8 bases between. CDR3 in amino acids: CASSPRSSYEQYF. The CDR3 DNA sequence: TGTGCCAGCAGTCCCCGCAGCTCCTACGAGCAGTACTTC.

This sequence joins TRBV9 and TRBJ2-3; TRBD2 matches at 12 bases. The V segment lost 3 bases and the J segment 6 bases; nucleotides outside the gene matches: 8. The CDR3 length is 16 residues. The germline V gene has CDR1 SGDLS and CDR2 YYNGEE. In DNA, the CDR3 is TGTGCCAGCAGCGGGAAACGACTAGCGGGAGCCGATACGCAGTATTTT. The encoded protein is CASSGKRLAGADTQYF.

This sequence joins TRBV6-5 and TRBJ2-2; TRBD1 matches 7 bases. Germline V gene sequence: CDR1 MNHEY, CDR2 SVGAGI. The CDR3 runs 14 residues. V lost 6 bases and J lost 4; bases outside the gene matches: 5. For the CDR3, the DNA is TGTGCCAGCAGCAGAGACAGGGTCACCGGGGAGCTGTTTTTT. It translates to CASSRDRVTGELFF.

The chain is built from TRBV6-1 and TRBJ2-7; 8 bases are a match to TRBD1. The CDR3 is 15 residues long. J gave up 0 bases and V 6 bases, and 7 bases lay outside the gene matches. The germline CDR1 and CDR2 sequences are MNHNS and SASEGT. As DNA, the CDR3 is TGTGCCAGCAGCTACGGACAGGGATCCTCCTACGAGCAGTACTTC. Residues: CASSYGQGSSYEQYF.

This rearrangement joins TRBV21-1 to TRBJ2-7; TRBD2, the D gene given by the table, was not confirmed from the DNA. TRBV21-1 has pseudogene status. The CDR3 is 16 residues long. In DNA form, the CDR3 reads TGTGCCAGCAGCAAAGGGGGGGGCAGCCTACGGGACGAGCAGTACTTC. Protein sequence: CASSKGGGSLRDEQYF.

The chain joins TRBV18 to TRBJ1-2; 7 bases align to TRBD1. In germline, CDR1 is KGHSH, CDR2 LQKENI. The CDR3 is 15 residues long. After removal of 3 bases from V and 5 bases from J, the junction contained 9 bases not matched to a gene. For the CDR3, the DNA is TGTGCCAGCTCACCCTCCAGGACAGGCGGATATGGCTACACCTTC. Protein: CASSPSRTGGYGYTF.

This chain uses TRBV19 with TRBJ1-5, with D tentatively TRBD1 (5 bases). Germline V gene lookup returns CDR1 LNHDA and CDR2 SQIVND (reference sequence). V lost 6 bases and J 5 bases, leaving 17 bases between the germline ends. The CDR3 loop spans 15 amino acids. The CDR3: CASRTGPAGDQPQHF. DNA for the CDR3: TGTGCCAGTAGGACGGGGCCAGCGGGGGATCAGCCCCAGCATTTT. The variable domain in full, with the rest retrieved from reference TRBV19 and TRBJ1-5, is DGGITQSPKYLFRKEGQNVTLSCEQNLNHDAMYWYRQDPGQGLRLIYYSQIVNDFQKGDIAEGYSVSREKKESFPLTVTSAQKNPTAFYLCASRTGPAGDQPQHFGDGTRLSIL.